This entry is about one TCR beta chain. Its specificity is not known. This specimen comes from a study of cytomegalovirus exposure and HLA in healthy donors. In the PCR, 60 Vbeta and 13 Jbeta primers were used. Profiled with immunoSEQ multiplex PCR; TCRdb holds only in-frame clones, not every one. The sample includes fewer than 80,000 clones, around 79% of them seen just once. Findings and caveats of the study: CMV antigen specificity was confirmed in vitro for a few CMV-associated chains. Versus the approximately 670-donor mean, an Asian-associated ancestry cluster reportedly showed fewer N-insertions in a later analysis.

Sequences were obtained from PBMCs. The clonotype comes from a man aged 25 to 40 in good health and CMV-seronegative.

CDR3 coding DNA: TGTGCCACCAGCGCGGGACAGGGAAATCCCCCAGATACGCAGTATTTT. Amino acid sequence: CATSAGQGNPPDTQYF. The V gene is TRBV15, the J gene TRBJ2-3; 9 positions match TRBD1. Germline V gives CDR1 LNHNV, CDR2 YYDKDF (reference sequence). V lost 5 bases to trimming and J lost 4 bases; unmatched junction nucleotides: 10. This CDR3 region has 16 residues.